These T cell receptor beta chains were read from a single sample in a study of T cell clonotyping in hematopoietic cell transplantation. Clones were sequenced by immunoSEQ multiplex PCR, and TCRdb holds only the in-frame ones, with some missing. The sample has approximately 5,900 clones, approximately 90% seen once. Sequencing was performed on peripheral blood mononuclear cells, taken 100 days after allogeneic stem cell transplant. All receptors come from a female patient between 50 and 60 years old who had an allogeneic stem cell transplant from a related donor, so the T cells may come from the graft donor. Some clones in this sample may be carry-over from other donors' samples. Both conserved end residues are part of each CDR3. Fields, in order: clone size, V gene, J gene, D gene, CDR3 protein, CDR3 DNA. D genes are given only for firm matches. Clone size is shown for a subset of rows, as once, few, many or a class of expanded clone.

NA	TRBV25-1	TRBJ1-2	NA	CASSEPGQLIYGYTF	TGTGCCAGCAGTGAACCCGGACAGCTTATCTATGGCTACACCTTC
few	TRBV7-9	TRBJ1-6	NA	CASSSGAGFYNSPLHF	TGTGCCAGCAGCTCCGGGGCGGGTTTCTATAATTCACCCCTCCACTTT
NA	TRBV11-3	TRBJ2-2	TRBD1	CASSSDRKNTGELFF	TGTGCCAGCAGCTCGGACAGGAAAAACACCGGGGAGCTGTTTTTT
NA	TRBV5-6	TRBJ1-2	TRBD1	CASSLYGDRTNYGYTF	TGTGCCAGCAGCTTGTATGGGGACAGGACTAACTATGGCTACACCTTC
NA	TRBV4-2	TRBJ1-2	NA	CASSQGRTYLGGYTF	TGTGCCAGCAGCCAAGGACGGACCTATCTTGGCGGCTACACCTTC
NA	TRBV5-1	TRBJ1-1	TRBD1	CASSMTGPMNTEAFF	TGCGCCAGCAGCATGACAGGGCCCATGAACACTGAAGCTTTCTTT
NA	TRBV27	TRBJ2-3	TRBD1	CASSFRTGPSTDTQYF	TGTGCCAGCAGTTTTAGGACAGGGCCAAGCACAGATACGCAGTATTTT
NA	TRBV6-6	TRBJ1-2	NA	CASSYVPGQLNYGYTF	TGTGCCAGCAGTTACGTCCCCGGACAGCTTAACTATGGCTACACCTTC
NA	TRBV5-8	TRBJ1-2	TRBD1	CASSIGTGSATF	TGTGCCAGCAGCATAGGGACAGGGAGTGCCACCTTC
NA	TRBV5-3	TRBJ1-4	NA	CARSLAGDTTNEKLFF	TGTGCCAGAAGCTTGGCCGGGGACACGACTAATGAAAAACTGTTTTTT
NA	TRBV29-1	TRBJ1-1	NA	CSVLTGSTEAFF	TGCAGCGTTCTTACGGGCAGCACTGAAGCTTTCTTT
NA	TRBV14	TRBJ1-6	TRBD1	CASSQSGGSRYNSPLHF	TGTGCCAGCAGCCAATCAGGGGGCTCCCGCTATAATTCACCCCTCCACTTT
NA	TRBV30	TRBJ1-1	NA	CAWSVLRLMNTEAFF	TGTGCCTGGAGTGTACTCCGGCTAATGAACACTGAAGCTTTCTTT
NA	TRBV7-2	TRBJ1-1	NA	CASSLAQGGSTEAFF	TGTGCCAGCAGCTTAGCCCAGGGAGGAAGCACTGAAGCTTTCTTT
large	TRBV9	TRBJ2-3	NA	CASSALAIGTDTQYF	TGTGCCAGCAGCGCCCTAGCTATAGGCACAGATACGCAGTATTTT
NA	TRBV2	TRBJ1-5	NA	CASSERSGSSQPQHF	TGTGCCAGCAGTGAACGGTCGGGGTCAAGTCAGCCCCAGCATTTT
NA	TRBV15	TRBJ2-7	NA	CATSRDWTYEQYF	TGTGCCACCAGCAGAGATTGGACCTACGAGCAGTACTTC
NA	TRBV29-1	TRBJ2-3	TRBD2	CSGGLARSTDTQYF	TGCAGCGGTGGACTAGCGCGTAGCACAGATACGCAGTATTTT
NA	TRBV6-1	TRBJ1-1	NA	CASSGSGRPNTEAFF	TGTGCCAGCAGTGGATCGGGGCGTCCGAACACTGAAGCTTTCTTT
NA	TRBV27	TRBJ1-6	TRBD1	CASSPRTGRVHSPLHF	TGTGCCAGCAGTCCCCGGACAGGGAGGGTTCATTCACCCCTCCACTTT
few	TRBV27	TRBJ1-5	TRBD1	CASRDGQGGFQPQHF	TGTGCCAGCAGAGACGGACAGGGTGGATTTCAGCCCCAGCATTTT
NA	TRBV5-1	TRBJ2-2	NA	CASNETPNTGELFF	TGCGCCAGCAATGAGACCCCGAACACCGGGGAGCTGTTTTTT
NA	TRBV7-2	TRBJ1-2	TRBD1	CASSEDRVRNTF	TGTGCCAGCAGCGAAGACAGGGTGCGGAACACCTTC
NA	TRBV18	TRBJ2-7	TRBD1	CASSPGADRGDEQYF	TGTGCCAGCTCACCAGGGGCGGACAGGGGAGACGAGCAGTACTTC
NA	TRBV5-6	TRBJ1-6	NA	CASSLERGPRWHSPLHF	TGTGCCAGCAGCTTGGAGAGGGGCCCAAGGTGGCATTCACCCCTCCACTTT
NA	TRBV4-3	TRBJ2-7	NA	CASSPRGGSPYEQYF	TGCGCCAGCAGCCCAAGGGGGGGTTCTCCCTACGAGCAGTACTTC
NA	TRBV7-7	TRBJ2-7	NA	CASSLALTSYEQYF	TGTGCCAGCAGCTTAGCGCTTACCTCTTACGAGCAGTACTTC
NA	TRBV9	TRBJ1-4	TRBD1	CASSPPGGTVNEKLFF	TGTGCCAGCAGCCCGCCAGGTGGGACAGTAAATGAAAAACTGTTTTTT
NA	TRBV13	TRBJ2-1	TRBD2	CASSDLAGMLGRQFF	TGTGCCAGCAGCGACCTAGCGGGTATGCTCGGTCGGCAGTTCTTC
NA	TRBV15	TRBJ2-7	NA	CATSRDNNQGTEQYF	TGTGCCACCAGCAGAGATAATAATCAGGGGACCGAGCAGTACTTC
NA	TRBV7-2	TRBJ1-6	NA	CASSLDAASPLHF	TGTGCCAGCAGCTTAGATGCAGCTTCACCCCTCCACTTT
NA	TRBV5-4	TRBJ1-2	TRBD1	CASSEDRGKDTF	TGTGCCAGCAGCGAGGACAGGGGGAAGGACACCTTC
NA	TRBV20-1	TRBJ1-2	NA	CSAAGRYGYTF	TGCAGTGCAGCAGGGCGGTATGGCTACACCTTC
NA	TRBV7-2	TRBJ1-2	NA	CASSLATAYSSGGYTF	TGTGCCAGCAGCTTAGCCACAGCATATAGTTCAGGTGGCTACACCTTC
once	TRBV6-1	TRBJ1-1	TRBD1	CASSMPQGADTEAFF	TGTGCCAGCAGCATGCCGCAGGGGGCGGACACTGAAGCTTTCTTT
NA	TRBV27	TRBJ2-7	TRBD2	CASRQRAGAFSYEQYF	TGTGCCAGCAGGCAGCGAGCGGGGGCCTTCTCCTACGAGCAGTACTTC
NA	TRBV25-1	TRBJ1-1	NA	CASSAFLGVGTEAFF	TGTGCCAGCAGTGCCTTTCTAGGGGTGGGTACTGAAGCTTTCTTT
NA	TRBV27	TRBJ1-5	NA	CASSREGWDQPQHF	TGTGCCAGCAGCCGAGAGGGGTGGGATCAGCCCCAGCATTTT
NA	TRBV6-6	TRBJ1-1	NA	CASIRGNTEAFF	TGTGCCAGCATTAGAGGGAACACTGAAGCTTTCTTT
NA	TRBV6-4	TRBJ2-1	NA	CASSGAGGLSYNEQFF	TGTGCCAGCAGTGGGGCCGGTGGTTTATCCTACAATGAGCAGTTCTTC
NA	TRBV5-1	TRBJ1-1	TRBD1	CASSLVGTEDTEAFF	TGCGCCAGCAGCTTGGTTGGGACAGAGGACACTGAAGCTTTCTTT